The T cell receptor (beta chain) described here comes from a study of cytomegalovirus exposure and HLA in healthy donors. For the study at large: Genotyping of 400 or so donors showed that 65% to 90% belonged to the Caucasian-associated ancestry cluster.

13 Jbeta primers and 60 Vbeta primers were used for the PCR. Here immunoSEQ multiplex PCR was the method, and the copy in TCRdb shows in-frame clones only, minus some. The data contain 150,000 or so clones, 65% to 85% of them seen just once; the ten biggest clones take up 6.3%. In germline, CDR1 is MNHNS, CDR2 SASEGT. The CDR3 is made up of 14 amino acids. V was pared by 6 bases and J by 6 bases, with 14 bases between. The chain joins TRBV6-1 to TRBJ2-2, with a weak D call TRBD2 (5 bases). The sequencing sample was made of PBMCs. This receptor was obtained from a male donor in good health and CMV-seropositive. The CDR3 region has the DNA TGTGCCAGCAGGGAGGCCGGGCGGGCCGGGGAGCTGTTTTTT. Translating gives CASREAGRAGELFF.